Presented here are 28 T cell receptor beta chains from one specimen sequenced in a study of shared clonotypes between healthy human individuals. Generated by immunoSEQ multiplex PCR, the TCRdb table keeps only in-frame clones and is missing some. The table lists about 2,500,000 clones, 90% to 95% of them singletons. Sequenced sample: naive CD4+ T cells sorted from blood. Noted subset: CD45RA+ positively selected. These receptors were taken from a man between 18 and 29 years old in good health.

The sample holds one count of this clone. The V and J genes are TRBV10-1 and TRBJ2-1, with TRBD1 matching 7 bases. Unmatched junction bases numbered 2, after V lost 4 bases and J lost 8 bases. CDR3 size: 12 residues. Germline lookup yields CDR1 WNHNN and CDR2 SYGVQD (reference sequence). This chain's CDR3 is CASSGQGHEQFF. The CDR3, as DNA: TGCGCCAGCAGTGGACAGGGCCATGAGCAGTTCTTC.

Points on this clone: The sample holds other DNA sequences that translate to the same CDR3. The chain is built from TRBV5-1 and TRBJ2-3; TRBD2 matches at 10 bases. The CDR3 is 15 residues long. V shed 4 bases and J 2 bases; nucleotides not matched to a gene: 4. In germline, CDR1 is SGHRS, CDR2 YFSETQ. CDR3 protein: CASSRTSGNTDTQYF. In DNA form, the CDR3 reads TGCGCCAGCAGCCGGACTAGCGGAAACACAGATACGCAGTATTTT.

This chain links TRBV5-4 with TRBJ1-4, with 10 nucleotides matching TRBD1. Germline CDR1 is SGHNT and CDR2 is YYREEE (reference sequence). Trimming at V came to 0 bases and at J to 0 bases, leaving 8 bases not matched to a gene. This CDR3 is 19 amino acids long. The CDR3: CASSLARGTGAATNEKLFF. CDR3 coding DNA: TGTGCCAGCAGCTTGGCTCGAGGGACAGGGGCCGCAACTAATGAAAAACTGTTTTTT. The variable domain in full, with the rest retrieved from reference TRBV5-4 and TRBJ1-4, is ETGVTQSPTHLIKTRGQQVTLRCSSQSGHNTVSWYQQALGQGPQFIFQYYREEENGRGNFPPRFSGLQFPNYSSELNVNALELDDSALYLCASSLARGTGAATNEKLFFGSGTQLSVL.

The V gene is TRBV29-1, the J gene TRBJ2-7, with D possibly matching TRBD2 (5 bases). The CDR3 contains 12 residues. Germline values: CDR1 SQVTM, CDR2 ANQGSEA. The V end lost 6 bases, the J end lost 5 bases, and 14 bases lay between the germline ends. The DNA for the CDR3 is TGCAGCGTCAAAAGGAGCGGACACGAGCAGTACTTC. It specifies CSVKRSGHEQYF.

This clone was detected only a few times. The DNA is left out, because the CDR3 cannot be placed on it with certainty; the CDR3 is given as TCRdb lists it. The chain is built from TRBV27 and TRBJ1-6; the D call in the table, TRBD1, was not verified against the DNA. The CDR3 spans 15 residues, counting both ends. CDR1 is MNHEY, CDR2 SMNVEV, per germline (reference sequence). The CDR3 spells CASSSSTGLNSPLHF.

The sample holds one count of this clone. The chain is built from TRBV7-2 and TRBJ2-5; 15 bases are shared with TRBD2. The CDR3 sequence is 17 residues long. Germline lookup yields CDR1 SGHTA and CDR2 FQGNSA. V was pared by 3 bases and J by 4 bases, with 6 bases of the junction left unmatched. Here the CDR3 DNA reads TGTGCCAGCAGCTTCGGACTAGCGGGGGGGGGACGAGAGACCCAGTACTTC. Its protein product is CASSFGLAGGGRETQYF.

The V call is TRBV9, the J call TRBJ1-3, with D perhaps matching TRBD1 (5 bases). From germline, CDR1 is SGDLS and CDR2 YYNGEE. The V and J ends lost 2 bases and 1 base respectively, with 10 bases between them. CDR3 length: 15 residues. The CDR3: CASSVDQGSGNTIYF. CDR3 sequence (DNA): TGTGCCAGCAGCGTCGACCAGGGTTCTGGAAACACCATATATTTT.

Written as DNA, the CDR3 is TGTGCCAGCAGCTTGGCGGGAGGGGGCACCGGGGAGCTGTTTTTT. Protein sequence: CASSLAGGGTGELFF. The V and J genes are TRBV5-6 and TRBJ2-2; 8 bases agree with TRBD2. The CDR3 runs to 15 residues. Germline trimming cut 0 bases from V and 4 bases from J; bases unmatched to any gene: 2. Germline V CDR1 and CDR2: SGHDT, YYEEEE.

This clone was picked up one time. CDR3 residues: CAWTVAGGAGDTQYF. Written as DNA, the CDR3 is TGTGCCTGGACCGTGGCAGGGGGCGCGGGGGATACGCAGTATTTT. The chain carries TRBV30 and TRBJ2-3; 8 positions match TRBD1. The germline CDR1 and CDR2 sequences are GTSNPN and SVGIG (reference sequence). V lost 4 bases, J lost 6 bases, and 12 bases stayed unmatched. The CDR3 spans 15 residues.

The chain couples TRBV4-1 to TRBJ2-3; D is unresolved. The CDR3 contains 15 residues. V was trimmed by 2 bases and J by 2 bases, leaving 11 bases between them. CDR1 MGHRA and CDR2 YSYEKL come from the germline V gene. In DNA, the CDR3 is TGCGCCAGCAGCCAAAACCCTTCCCTCACAGATACGCAGTATTTT. Protein product: CASSQNPSLTDTQYF.

The chain carries TRBV5-1 and TRBJ2-3, with TRBD2 identical over 7 bases. V was clipped by 1 base and J by 3 bases; unmatched bases: 11. This CDR3 has 17 amino acids. The germline CDR1 and CDR2 sequences are SGHRS and YFSETQ. CDR3 protein: CASSLNPRGGSTDTQYF. The CDR3 DNA reads as TGCGCCAGCAGCTTGAACCCTCGGGGCGGGAGTACAGATACGCAGTATTTT.

The rearrangement links TRBV18 to TRBJ2-5; perhaps TRBD2 as D (6 bases). Trimming removed 6 bases from V and 1 base from J, with 12 bases in between. Germline lookup yields CDR1 KGHSH and CDR2 LQKENI. The CDR3 is made up of 14 amino acids. Here the CDR3 DNA reads TGTGCCAGCTCCCCCAGGAGGGCCCAAGAGACCCAGTACTTC. Its protein product is CASSPRRAQETQYF.

This clone was seen a few times. The V gene is TRBV7-9, the J gene TRBJ1-2, with D possibly TRBD1 on 5 matching bases. The CDR3 extends over 12 amino acids. V was trimmed by 5 bases and J by 10 bases, leaving 14 bases between them. Looked up from germline, CDR1 is SEHNR and CDR2 is FQNEAQ (reference sequence). Written as DNA, the CDR3 is TGTGCCAGCAGCCCTCACATGGGGCCCTACACCTTC. It codes for CASSPHMGPYTF.

V usage is TRBV5-4 and J usage is TRBJ1-1; tentatively, D is TRBD1 (5 bases). Germline-derived CDR1 and CDR2 are SGHNT and YYREEE (reference sequence). This CDR3 comprises 13 residues. V was shortened by 4 bases and J by 2 bases, with 9 bases between the two germline ends. The CDR3 here is CASSHGGNTEAFF. The CDR3 DNA reads TGTGCCAGCAGCCATGGGGGAAACACTGAAGCTTTCTTT.

This sequence joins TRBV7-2 and TRBJ2-3; D might be TRBD2 (6 bases). The germline V gene encodes CDR1 SGHTA and CDR2 FQGNSA. V was cut by 8 bases and J by 4 bases, with 7 bases left in between. The CDR3 is made up of 11 amino acids. DNA of the CDR3: TGTGCCAGCCGGAGGGCAGATACGCAGTATTTT. It codes for CASRRADTQYF.

To note about this clone: In the same sample, other DNA sequences code for this CDR3. The chain combines TRBV5-5 with TRBJ2-7; 7 bases line up with TRBD1. From germline, CDR1 is SGHKS and CDR2 YYEKEE (reference sequence). V dropped 4 bases and J dropped 4; count of bases not matched to a gene: 2. This CDR3 is built from 12 residues. CDR3 nucleotide sequence: TGTGCCAGCAGCAGACAGGGATACGAGCAGTACTTC. Its translation is CASSRQGYEQYF. The full variable domain, completed using reference TRBV5-5 and TRBJ2-7, is DAGVTQSPTHLIKTRGQQVTLRCSPISGHKSVSWYQQVLGQGPQFIFQYYEKEERGRGNFPDRFSARQFPNYSSELNVNALLLGDSALYLCASSRQGYEQYFGPGTRLTVT.

The chain couples TRBV27 to TRBJ2-3, with 8 bases aligning to TRBD2. V trimming: 6 bases; J trimming: 2 bases; junction bases outside the gene matches: 4. CDR1 is MNHEY and CDR2 is SMNVEV in the germline V gene (reference sequence). This CDR3 region has 14 residues. The CDR3 here is CASRGGGITDTQYF. Written as DNA, the CDR3 is TGTGCCAGCAGGGGCGGGGGGATCACAGATACGCAGTATTTT.

A remark on this clone: A read error may account for a junction end that differs from germline. V is TRBV7-7 and J is TRBJ1-3, with D possibly matching TRBD1 (6 bases). The germline V gene has CDR1 SSHAT and CDR2 FNYEAQ (reference sequence). This CDR3 comprises 15 residues. The CDR3 sequence is CASSLAWGQGNTIYF. CDR3 in DNA: TGTGCTAGCAGCTTAGCGTGGGGGCAAGGAAACACCATATATTTT.

This clone was picked up one time. The rearrangement uses TRBV30 and TRBJ2-7; D is possibly TRBD1 (5 bases). The CDR3 is 14 amino acids. V was shortened by 3 bases and J by 2 bases, with 14 bases between the two germline ends. Germline assignment: CDR1 GTSNPN and CDR2 SVGIG (reference sequence). The CDR3 coding sequence is TGTGCCTGGAGGTCAGGGCAGCATACCTACGAGCAGTACTTC. As protein: CAWRSGQHTYEQYF.

The CDR3 bases are TGTGCCAGTAGTATACTCCATGAGCAGTTCTTC. Protein product: CASSILHEQFF. The V call is TRBV19, the J call TRBJ2-1; D is ambiguous. Germline V gene data show CDR1 as LNHDA and CDR2 as SQIVND (reference sequence). The V gene lost 2 bases and the J gene lost 8 bases, with 4 bases spanning the gap. There are 11 residues in the CDR3.

The chain is built from TRBV6-1 and TRBJ1-5; possible D gene TRBD1, 6 bases. CDR1 and CDR2 from the germline V gene are MNHNS and SASEGT. The germline V and J ends were trimmed by 0 bases and 11 bases, with 20 bases remaining between them. The CDR3 is 16 residues long. The CDR3: CASSEAQQGSQRSQHF. The CDR3 nucleotides are TGTGCCAGCAGTGAAGCTCAACAGGGCTCCCAGAGGTCCCAGCATTTT.

The chain is built from TRBV4-3 and TRBJ2-3; D is possibly TRBD2 (6 bases). Trimming pared 0 bases from V and 9 bases from J, leaving 25 bases between. The CDR3 totals 18 residues. Germline V gene sequence: CDR1 LGHNA, CDR2 YSLEER. The CDR3 here is CASSQDSGAAGPAATQYF. CDR3 bases: TGCGCCAGCAGCCAAGATAGTGGTGCGGCGGGACCGGCGGCAACGCAGTATTTT.

The gene calls are TRBV7-9 and TRBJ1-6; D possibly corresponds to TRBD1 (5 bases). Trimming stripped 3 bases from V and 4 bases from J, with 19 bases between. CDR1 is SEHNR and CDR2 is FQNEAQ in the germline V gene (reference sequence). The length of the CDR3 is 18 residues. The CDR3, as DNA: TGTGCCAGCAGCTTGTCGGCCACCCAAGAGGGGTATAATTCACCCCTCCACTTT. It translates to CASSLSATQEGYNSPLHF. Using reference TRBV7-9 and TRBJ1-6 for the parts outside the CDR3, the full variable domain is DTGVSQNPRHKITKRGQNVTFRCDPISEHNRLYWYRQTLGQGPEFLTYFQNEAQLEKSRLLSDRFSAERPKGSFSTLEIQRTEQGDSAMYLCASSLSATQEGYNSPLHFGNGTRLTVT.

CDR3 in DNA: TGTGCCTGGAGTGCCCGATCCGCGGGATCGGGATGGAATGAGCAGTTCTTC. Translated: CAWSARSAGSGWNEQFF. The rearrangement links TRBV30 to TRBJ2-1, with a tentative D call TRBD2 (6 bases). CDR3 size: 17 residues. V was pared by 1 base and J by 7 bases, with 23 bases between. Germline CDR1 is GTSNPN and CDR2 is SVGIG (reference sequence).

Notes on this clone: The identical CDR3 is also encoded by other nucleotide sequences in the sample. The chain uses TRBV11-2 and TRBJ2-2; no definite D call. The germline V and J ends were trimmed by 4 bases and 1 base, with 10 bases remaining between them. From germline, CDR1 is SGHAT and CDR2 FQNNGV. This CDR3 spans 15 amino acids. The CDR3 nucleotides are TGTGCCAGCAGCTCCCGGGTCTTGAACACCGGGGAGCTGTTTTTT. Translating it yields CASSSRVLNTGELFF. Full variable domain (remainder filled in from reference TRBV11-2 and TRBJ2-2): EAGVAQSPRYKIIEKRQSVAFWCNPISGHATLYWYQQILGQGPKLLIQFQNNGVVDDSQLPKDRFSAERLKGVDSTLKIQPAKLEDSAVYLCASSSRVLNTGELFFGEGSRLTVL.

This rearrangement joins TRBV5-1 to TRBJ2-7, with 9 bases lining up with TRBD2. V lost 4 bases, J lost 0 bases, and 5 bases stayed unmatched. CDR1 is SGHRS, CDR2 YFSETQ, per germline. The CDR3 runs 15 residues. Written as DNA, the CDR3 is TGCGCCAGCAGCATTAATAGCGGGAGCTCCTACGAGCAGTACTTC. This translates into CASSINSGSSYEQYF.

The chain joins TRBV6-5 to TRBJ2-7; maybe TRBD2 (7 bases). CDR3 length equals 13 residues. Between the trimmed V and J ends, which lost 10 bases and 1 base, there was a span of 14 bases. CDR1 MNHEY and CDR2 SVGAGI come from the germline V gene. In nucleotides, the CDR3 is TGTGCCACCATGCGGGGGCGGTCCTACGAGCAGTACTTC. Amino acids: CATMRGRSYEQYF.

A few counts support this clone. V usage is TRBV6-1 and J usage is TRBJ1-4; D might be TRBD1 (5 bases). This CDR3 spans 14 amino acids. The V gene's germline CDR1 is MNHNS and CDR2 SASEGT. V dropped 3 bases and J dropped 8 bases, with 13 bases sitting between them. CDR3 region: CASSDVAGREKLFF. The CDR3 nucleotides are TGTGCCAGCAGTGATGTGGCAGGGCGGGAAAAACTGTTTTTT.